These T cell receptor beta chains were read from a single sample in a study of a mutant IDH1 vaccine in newly diagnosed glioma. Using immunoSEQ multiplex PCR, the repertoire was profiled, and TCRdb retains in-frame clones only, with some absent. The repertoire holds under 70,000 clones, with around 80% as singletons. No cognate antigen is known for these TCRs. This sample comprised PBMCs, obtained from a glioma patient whose treatment included an IDH1 peptide vaccine. These receptors originate from a woman aged 45-59 years with glioma. CDR3s include the opening cysteine and the closing phenylalanine or tryptophan. Fields, in order: J gene, D gene, V gene, clone size, CDR3 DNA, CDR3 protein. D genes are given only for firm matches. Size is stated for part of the rows, as once, few or many counts, or as a class when the clone is expanded.

j_gene: TRBJ2-7
d_gene: -
v_gene: TRBV6-5
abundance: -
CDR3nt: TGTGCCAGCAGCTCCTCGGCCTACGAGCAGTACTTC
CDR3aa: CASSSSAYEQYF

j_gene: TRBJ1-2
d_gene: -
v_gene: TRBV19
abundance: once
CDR3nt: TGTGCCAGTAGTATCCAGGGTGGCTCATATGGCTACACCTTC
CDR3aa: CASSIQGGSYGYTF

j_gene: TRBJ1-5
d_gene: -
v_gene: TRBV12-5
abundance: -
CDR3nt: TGTGCTAGTGGTTTGTCCTATCAGCCCCAGCATTTT
CDR3aa: CASGLSYQPQHF

j_gene: TRBJ1-6
d_gene: -
v_gene: TRBV19
abundance: -
CDR3nt: TGTGCCAGTAGTATACAGGGTTTTGGTTCACCCCTCCACTTT
CDR3aa: CASSIQGFGSPLHF

j_gene: TRBJ1-3
d_gene: -
v_gene: TRBV5-6
abundance: -
CDR3nt: TGTGCCAGCAGCTTCAGAGAGCGCTCTGGAAACACCATATATTTT
CDR3aa: CASSFRERSGNTIYF

j_gene: TRBJ2-7
d_gene: -
v_gene: TRBV28
abundance: -
CDR3nt: TGTGCCAGCAGTTTTTCACACCGCCGCGGAGAGCAGTACTTC
CDR3aa: CASSFSHRRGEQYF

j_gene: TRBJ2-4
d_gene: TRBD2
v_gene: TRBV7-2
abundance: once
CDR3nt: TGTGCCAGCAGCTTAAGACTAGCGGGGGGGCCTCAGTACTTC
CDR3aa: CASSLRLAGGPQYF

j_gene: TRBJ1-2
d_gene: -
v_gene: TRBV28
abundance: -
CDR3nt: TGTGCCAGCAGTTTCCGGGGAACACGCGGCTACACCTTC
CDR3aa: CASSFRGTRGYTF

j_gene: TRBJ2-3
d_gene: -
v_gene: TRBV5-6
abundance: -
CDR3nt: TGTGCCAGCAGCCAAAACGGGGCCCCTAGCACAGATACGCAGTATTTT
CDR3aa: CASSQNGAPSTDTQYF

j_gene: TRBJ1-4
d_gene: TRBD1
v_gene: TRBV6-6
abundance: -
CDR3nt: TGTGCCAGCAACCCTTACGGGCAGGGGGGAGCTGGAAAACTGTTTTTT
CDR3aa: CASNPYGQGGAGKLFF

j_gene: TRBJ1-2
d_gene: -
v_gene: TRBV7-8
abundance: few
CDR3nt: TGTGCCAGCAGCTTCGACAGGAACTATGGCTACACCTTC
CDR3aa: CASSFDRNYGYTF

j_gene: TRBJ2-7
d_gene: TRBD1
v_gene: TRBV19
abundance: -
CDR3nt: TGTGCCAGTAGTGCCTCGGGACAGCCCCCCTACGAGCAGTACTTC
CDR3aa: CASSASGQPPYEQYF

j_gene: TRBJ2-5
d_gene: -
v_gene: TRBV9
abundance: -
CDR3nt: TGTGCCAGCAGCCCCCTCTCCGGCCGGGGAGAGACCCAGTACTTC
CDR3aa: CASSPLSGRGETQYF

j_gene: TRBJ1-1
d_gene: TRBD1
v_gene: TRBV5-4
abundance: -
CDR3nt: TGTGCCAGCAGCACGGGACAGATGAACACTGAAGCTTTCTTT
CDR3aa: CASSTGQMNTEAFF

j_gene: TRBJ1-2
d_gene: TRBD1
v_gene: TRBV2
abundance: -
CDR3nt: TGTGCCAGCAGGCGGGACAGCTTCGGCTATGGCTACACCTTC
CDR3aa: CASRRDSFGYGYTF

j_gene: TRBJ1-2
d_gene: -
v_gene: TRBV19
abundance: -
CDR3nt: TGTGCCAGTAGTCTGGAATCCAGGGGATACTATGGCTACACCTTC
CDR3aa: CASSLESRGYYGYTF

j_gene: TRBJ1-6
d_gene: TRBD1
v_gene: TRBV19
abundance: -
CDR3nt: TGTGCCAGTAGCTCCATAACAGGGGAACCGGGTAATTCACCCCTCCACTTT
CDR3aa: CASSSITGEPGNSPLHF

j_gene: TRBJ2-5
d_gene: -
v_gene: TRBV20-1
abundance: few
CDR3nt: TGCAGTGCTAGAGCTGGTGAGACCCAGTACTTC
CDR3aa: CSARAGETQYF

j_gene: TRBJ1-1
d_gene: -
v_gene: TRBV19
abundance: -
CDR3nt: TGTGCCAGTCTACAGGGCACTGAAGCTTTCTTT
CDR3aa: CASLQGTEAFF

j_gene: TRBJ1-6
d_gene: -
v_gene: TRBV7-9
abundance: -
CDR3nt: TGTGCCAGCACCCTAGGTACAGTCGATAATTCACCCCTCCACTTT
CDR3aa: CASTLGTVDNSPLHF

j_gene: TRBJ2-5
d_gene: -
v_gene: TRBV5-1
abundance: -
CDR3nt: TGCGCCAGCAGCCCAACCCAAGAGACCCAGTACTTC
CDR3aa: CASSPTQETQYF

j_gene: TRBJ1-1
d_gene: -
v_gene: TRBV6-1
abundance: -
CDR3nt: TGTGCCAGCAAAGGACAGACGACCATGAACACTGAAGCTTTCTTT
CDR3aa: CASKGQTTMNTEAFF

j_gene: TRBJ1-3
d_gene: -
v_gene: TRBV4-2
abundance: -
CDR3nt: TGTGCCAGCAGCCGCCGGGGGATGGGCTCTGGAAACACCATATATTTT
CDR3aa: CASSRRGMGSGNTIYF